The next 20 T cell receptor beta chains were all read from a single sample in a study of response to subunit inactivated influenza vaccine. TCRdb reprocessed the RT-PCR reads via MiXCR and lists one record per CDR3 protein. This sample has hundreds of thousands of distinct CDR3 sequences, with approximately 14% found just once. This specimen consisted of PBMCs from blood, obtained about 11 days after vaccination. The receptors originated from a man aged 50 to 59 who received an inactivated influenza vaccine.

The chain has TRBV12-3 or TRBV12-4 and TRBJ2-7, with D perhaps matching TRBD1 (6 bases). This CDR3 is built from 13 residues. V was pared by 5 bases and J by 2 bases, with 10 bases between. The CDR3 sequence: CASSHRAPYEQYF. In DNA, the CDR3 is TGTGCCAGCAGTCACAGGGCTCCCTACGAGCAGTACTTC.

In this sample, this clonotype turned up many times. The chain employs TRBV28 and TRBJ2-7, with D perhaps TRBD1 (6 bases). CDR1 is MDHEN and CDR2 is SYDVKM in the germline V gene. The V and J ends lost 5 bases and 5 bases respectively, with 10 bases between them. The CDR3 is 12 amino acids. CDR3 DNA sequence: TGTGCCAGCAGTCGACAGGACCACGAGCAGTACTTC. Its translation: CASSRQDHEQYF. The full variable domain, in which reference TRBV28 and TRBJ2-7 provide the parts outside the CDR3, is DVKVTQSSRYLVKRTGEKVFLECVQDMDHENMFWYRQDPGLGLRLIYFSYDVKMKEKGDIPEGYSVSREKKERFSLILESASTNQTSMYLCASSRQDHEQYFGPGTRLTVT.

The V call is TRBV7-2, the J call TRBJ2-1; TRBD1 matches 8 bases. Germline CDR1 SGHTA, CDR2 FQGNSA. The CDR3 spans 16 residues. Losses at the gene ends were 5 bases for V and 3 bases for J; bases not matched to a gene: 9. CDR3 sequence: CASSLTLGQGYNEQFF. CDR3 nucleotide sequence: TGTGCCAGCAGCCTGACCCTCGGACAGGGCTACAATGAGCAGTTCTTC.

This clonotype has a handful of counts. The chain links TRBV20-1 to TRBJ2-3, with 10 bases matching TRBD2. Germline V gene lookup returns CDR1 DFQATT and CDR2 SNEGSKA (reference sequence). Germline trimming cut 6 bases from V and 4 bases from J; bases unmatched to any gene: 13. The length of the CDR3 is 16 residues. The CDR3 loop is CSAKSLEAGGPDTQYF. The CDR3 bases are TGCAGTGCAAAATCTCTTGAAGCGGGGGGGCCAGATACGCAGTATTTT.

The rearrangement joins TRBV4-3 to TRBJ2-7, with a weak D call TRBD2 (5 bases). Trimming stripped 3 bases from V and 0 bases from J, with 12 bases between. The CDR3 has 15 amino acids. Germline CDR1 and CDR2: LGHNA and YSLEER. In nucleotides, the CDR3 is TGCGCCAGCAGCCACGGACTTGCCCCCTCCTACGAGCAGTACTTC. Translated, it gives CASSHGLAPSYEQYF.

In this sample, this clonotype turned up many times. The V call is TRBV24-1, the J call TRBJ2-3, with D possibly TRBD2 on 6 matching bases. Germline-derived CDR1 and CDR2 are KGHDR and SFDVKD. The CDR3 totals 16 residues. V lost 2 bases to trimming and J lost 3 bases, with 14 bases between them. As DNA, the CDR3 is TGTGCCACCAGTGATTCTCCCGGGAGTAGGACAGATACGCAGTATTTT. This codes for CATSDSPGSRTDTQYF.

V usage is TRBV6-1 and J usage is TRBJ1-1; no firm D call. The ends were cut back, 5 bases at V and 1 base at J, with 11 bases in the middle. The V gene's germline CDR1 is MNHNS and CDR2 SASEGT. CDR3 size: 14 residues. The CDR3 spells CASSLAFKNTEAFF. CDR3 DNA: TGTGCCAGCAGTTTAGCGTTCAAGAACACTGAAGCTTTCTTT.

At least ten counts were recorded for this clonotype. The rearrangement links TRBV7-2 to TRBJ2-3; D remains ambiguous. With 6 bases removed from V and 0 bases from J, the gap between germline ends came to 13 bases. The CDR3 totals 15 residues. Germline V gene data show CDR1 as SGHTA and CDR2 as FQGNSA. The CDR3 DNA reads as TGTGCCAGCAGTCCCTATACTACGAGCACAGATACGCAGTATTTT. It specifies CASSPYTTSTDTQYF.

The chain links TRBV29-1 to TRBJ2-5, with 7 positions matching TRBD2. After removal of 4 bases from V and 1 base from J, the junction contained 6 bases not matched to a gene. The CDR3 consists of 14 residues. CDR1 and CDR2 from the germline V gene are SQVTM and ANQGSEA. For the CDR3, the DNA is TGCAGCGTTGGCGGACTAGTCATCCAAGAGACCCAGTACTTC. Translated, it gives CSVGGLVIQETQYF.

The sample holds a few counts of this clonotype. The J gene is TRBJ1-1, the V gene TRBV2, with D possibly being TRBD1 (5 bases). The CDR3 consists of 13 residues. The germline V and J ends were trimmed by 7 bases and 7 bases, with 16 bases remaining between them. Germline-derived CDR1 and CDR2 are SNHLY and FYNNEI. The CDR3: CASTQTANSEAFF. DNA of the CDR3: TGTGCCAGCACCCAGACAGCAAATAGTGAAGCTTTCTTT.

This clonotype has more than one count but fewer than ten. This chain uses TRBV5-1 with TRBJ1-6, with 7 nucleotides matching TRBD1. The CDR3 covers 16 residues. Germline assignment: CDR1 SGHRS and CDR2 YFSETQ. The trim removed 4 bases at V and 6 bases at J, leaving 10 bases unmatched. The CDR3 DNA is TGCGCCAGCAGCGCGACGAAACAGGGGACTAATTCACCCCTCCACTTT. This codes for CASSATKQGTNSPLHF. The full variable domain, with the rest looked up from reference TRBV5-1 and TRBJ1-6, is KAGVTQTPRYLIKTRGQQVTLSCSPISGHRSVSWYQQTPGQGLQFLFEYFSETQRNKGNFPGRFSGRQFSNSRSEMNVSTLELGDSALYLCASSATKQGTNSPLHFGNGTRLTVT.

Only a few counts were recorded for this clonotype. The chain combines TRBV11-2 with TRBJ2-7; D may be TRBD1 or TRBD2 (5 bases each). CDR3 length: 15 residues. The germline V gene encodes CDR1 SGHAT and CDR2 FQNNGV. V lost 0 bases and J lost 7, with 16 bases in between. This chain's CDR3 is CASSLEPRARGEQYF. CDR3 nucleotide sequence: TGTGCCAGCAGCTTAGAGCCCAGGGCAAGAGGGGAGCAGTACTTC. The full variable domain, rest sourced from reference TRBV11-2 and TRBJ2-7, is EAGVAQSPRYKIIEKRQSVAFWCNPISGHATLYWYQQILGQGPKLLIQFQNNGVVDDSQLPKDRFSAERLKGVDSTLKIQPAKLEDSAVYLCASSLEPRARGEQYFGPGTRLTVT.

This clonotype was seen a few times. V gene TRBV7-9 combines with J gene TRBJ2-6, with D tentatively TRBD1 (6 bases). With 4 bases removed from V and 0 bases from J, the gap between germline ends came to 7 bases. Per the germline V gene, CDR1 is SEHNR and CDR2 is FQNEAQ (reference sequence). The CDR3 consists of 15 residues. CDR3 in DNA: TGTGCCAGCAGCTCCAGGGGCTCTGGGGCCAACGTCCTGACTTTC. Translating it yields CASSSRGSGANVLTF.

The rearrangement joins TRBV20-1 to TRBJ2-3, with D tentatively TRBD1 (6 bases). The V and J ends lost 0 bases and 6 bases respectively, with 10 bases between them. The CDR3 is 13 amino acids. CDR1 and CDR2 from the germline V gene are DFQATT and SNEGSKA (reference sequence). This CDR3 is CSAREGQWDTQYF. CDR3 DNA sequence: TGCAGTGCTAGAGAAGGACAGTGGGATACGCAGTATTTT.

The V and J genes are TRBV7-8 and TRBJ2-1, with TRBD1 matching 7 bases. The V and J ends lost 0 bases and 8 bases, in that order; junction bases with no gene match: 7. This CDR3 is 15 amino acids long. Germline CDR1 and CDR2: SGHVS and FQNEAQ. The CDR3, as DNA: TGTGCCAGCAGCTTAGCAGGGACAGAGGTCGATGAGCAGTTCTTC. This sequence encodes CASSLAGTEVDEQFF. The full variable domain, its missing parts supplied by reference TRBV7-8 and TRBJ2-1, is GAGVSQSPRYKVAKRGQDVALRCDPISGHVSLFWYQQALGQGPEFLTYFQNEAQLDKSGLPSDRFFAERPEGSVSTLKIQRTQQEDSAVYLCASSLAGTEVDEQFFGPGTRLTVL.

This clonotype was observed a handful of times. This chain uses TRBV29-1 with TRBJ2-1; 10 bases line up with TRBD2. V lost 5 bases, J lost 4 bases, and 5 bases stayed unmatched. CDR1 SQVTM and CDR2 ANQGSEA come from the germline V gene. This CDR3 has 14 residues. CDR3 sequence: CSVWISGGYNEQFF. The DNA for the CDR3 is TGCAGCGTTTGGATTAGCGGGGGGTACAATGAGCAGTTCTTC.

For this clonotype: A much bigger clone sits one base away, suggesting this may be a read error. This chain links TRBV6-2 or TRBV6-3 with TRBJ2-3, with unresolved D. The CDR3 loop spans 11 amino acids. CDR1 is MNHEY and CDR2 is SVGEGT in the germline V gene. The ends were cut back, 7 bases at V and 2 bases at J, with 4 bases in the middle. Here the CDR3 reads CASTHTDTQYF. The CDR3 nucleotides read TGTGCCAGCACCCACACAGATACGCAGTATTTT.

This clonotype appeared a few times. The CDR3 coding sequence is TGTGCCAGCAGCTTAGGTGTTGCCGGGGAGCTGTTTTTT. Amino acid sequence: CASSLGVAGELFF. This rearrangement joins TRBV7-6 to TRBJ2-2; D is uncertain. The CDR3 covers 13 residues. V was cut by 1 base and J by 6 bases, with 6 bases left in between. CDR1 is SGHVS and CDR2 is FNYEAQ in the germline V gene. The full variable domain, completed using reference TRBV7-6 and TRBJ2-2, is GAGVSQSPRYKVTKRGQDVALRCDPISGHVSLYWYRQALGQGPEFLTYFNYEAQQDKSGLPNDRFSAERPEGSISTLTIQRTEQRDSAMYRCASSLGVAGELFFGEGSRLTVL.

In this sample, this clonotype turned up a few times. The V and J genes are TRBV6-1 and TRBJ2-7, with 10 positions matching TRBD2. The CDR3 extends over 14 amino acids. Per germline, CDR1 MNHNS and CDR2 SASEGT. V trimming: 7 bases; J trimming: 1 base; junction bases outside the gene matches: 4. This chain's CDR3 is CASIPSGGSYEQYF. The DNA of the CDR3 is TGTGCCAGCATCCCTAGCGGGGGATCCTACGAGCAGTACTTC.

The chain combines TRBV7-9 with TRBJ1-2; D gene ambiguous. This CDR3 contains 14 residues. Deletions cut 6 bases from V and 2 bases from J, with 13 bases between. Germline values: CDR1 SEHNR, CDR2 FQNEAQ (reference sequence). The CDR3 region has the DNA TGTGCCAGCAGACCTCAAGTTCCCAACTATGGCTACACCTTC. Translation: CASRPQVPNYGYTF. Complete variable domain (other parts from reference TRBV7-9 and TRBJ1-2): DTGVSQNPRHKITKRGQNVTFRCDPISEHNRLYWYRQTLGQGPEFLTYFQNEAQLEKSRLLSDRFSAERPKGSFSTLEIQRTEQGDSAMYLCASRPQVPNYGYTFGSGTRLTVV.